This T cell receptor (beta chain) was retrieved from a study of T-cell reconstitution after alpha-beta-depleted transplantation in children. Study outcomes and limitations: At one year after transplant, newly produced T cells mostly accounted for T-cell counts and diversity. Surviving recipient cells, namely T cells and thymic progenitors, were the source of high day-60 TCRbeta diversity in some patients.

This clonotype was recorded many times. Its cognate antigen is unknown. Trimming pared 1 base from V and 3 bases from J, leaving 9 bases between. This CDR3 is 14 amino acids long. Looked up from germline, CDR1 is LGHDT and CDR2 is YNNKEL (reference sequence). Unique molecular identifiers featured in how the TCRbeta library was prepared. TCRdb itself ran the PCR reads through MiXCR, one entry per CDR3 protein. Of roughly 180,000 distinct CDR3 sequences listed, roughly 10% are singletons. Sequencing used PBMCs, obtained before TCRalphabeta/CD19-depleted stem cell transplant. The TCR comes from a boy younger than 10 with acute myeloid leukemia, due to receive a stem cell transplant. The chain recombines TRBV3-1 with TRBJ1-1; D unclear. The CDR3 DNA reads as TGTGCCAGCAGCCAAGTAGGGTCGGACACTGAAGCTTTCTTT. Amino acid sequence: CASSQVGSDTEAFF.